Sequencing of this T cell receptor beta chain was carried out in a study of blood T cells in healthy people across ages. Trimming cost V 4 bases and J 11 bases, with 17 bases left between them. Germline V gives CDR1 MGHRA, CDR2 YSYEKL. The CDR3 covers 13 residues. A second PCR, run for about 7 to 11 cycles, used a sample-barcoded 5' primer plus a J-beta primer mix. TCRdb passed the 5' RACE reads through MiXCR, listing each CDR3 protein once. The table lists some 1.5 million distinct CDR3 sequences, approximately 30% of them singletons. The gene calls are TRBV4-1 and TRBJ1-1; D ambiguous. Sample: blood. This clonotype originated in a woman in her twenties or thirties in good health. The CDR3 DNA is TGCGCCAGCAGCCCCGGACCCGTTCTGGAGGCTTTCTTT. Translating it yields CASSPGPVLEAFF.